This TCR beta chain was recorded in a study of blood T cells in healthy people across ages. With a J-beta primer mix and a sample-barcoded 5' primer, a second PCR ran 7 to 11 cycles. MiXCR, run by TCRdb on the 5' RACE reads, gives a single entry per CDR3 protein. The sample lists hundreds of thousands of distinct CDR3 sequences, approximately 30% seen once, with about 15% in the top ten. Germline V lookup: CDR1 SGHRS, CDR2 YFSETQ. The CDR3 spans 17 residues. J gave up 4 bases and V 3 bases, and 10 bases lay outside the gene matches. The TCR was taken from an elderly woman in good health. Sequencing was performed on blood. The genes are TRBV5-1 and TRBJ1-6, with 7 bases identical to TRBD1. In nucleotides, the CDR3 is TGCGCCAGCAGCTCGACCACCTCGGGACAGTATAATTCACCCCTCCACTTT. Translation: CASSSTTSGQYNSPLHF.